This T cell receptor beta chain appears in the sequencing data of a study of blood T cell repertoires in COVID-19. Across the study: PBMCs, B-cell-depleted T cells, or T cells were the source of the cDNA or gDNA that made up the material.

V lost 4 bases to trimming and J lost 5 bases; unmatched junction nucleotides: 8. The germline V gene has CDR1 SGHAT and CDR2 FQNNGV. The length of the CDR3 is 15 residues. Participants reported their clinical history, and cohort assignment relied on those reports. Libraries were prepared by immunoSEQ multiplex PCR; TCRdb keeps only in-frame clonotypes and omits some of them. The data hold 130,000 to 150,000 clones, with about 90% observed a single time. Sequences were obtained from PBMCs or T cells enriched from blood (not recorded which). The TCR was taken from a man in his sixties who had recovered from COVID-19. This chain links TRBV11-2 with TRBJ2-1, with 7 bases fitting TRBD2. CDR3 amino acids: CASSSLGGSHNEQFF. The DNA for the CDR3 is TGTGCCAGCAGCTCCCTGGGCGGGAGCCACAATGAGCAGTTCTTC.